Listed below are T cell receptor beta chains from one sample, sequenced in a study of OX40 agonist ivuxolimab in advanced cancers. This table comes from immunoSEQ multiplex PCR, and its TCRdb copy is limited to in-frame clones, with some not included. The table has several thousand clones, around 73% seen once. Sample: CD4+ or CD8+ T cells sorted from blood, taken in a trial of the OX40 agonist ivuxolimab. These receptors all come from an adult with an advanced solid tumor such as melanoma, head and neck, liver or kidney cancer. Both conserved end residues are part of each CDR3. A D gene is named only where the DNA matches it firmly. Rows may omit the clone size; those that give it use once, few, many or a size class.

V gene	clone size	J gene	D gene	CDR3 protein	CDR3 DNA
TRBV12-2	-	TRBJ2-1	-	CASRSQRAGGGESYNEQFF	TGTGCAAGTCGCTCTCAGAGAGCTGGTGGGGGGGAATCTTACAATGAGCAGTTCTTC
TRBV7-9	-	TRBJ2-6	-	CASFRGANVLTF	TGTGCCAGCTTCCGCGGGGCCAACGTCCTGACTTTC
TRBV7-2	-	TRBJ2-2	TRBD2	CASSSAGGPDGELFF	TGTGCCAGCAGCTCCGCGGGGGGGCCTGACGGGGAGCTGTTTTTT
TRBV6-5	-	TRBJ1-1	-	CASTPAGPEAFF	TGTGCCAGCACCCCCGCGGGACCTGAAGCTTTCTTT
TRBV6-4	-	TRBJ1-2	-	CASSELGGTVGESYGYTF	TGTGCCAGCAGTGAACTCGGGGGTACCGTTGGGGAGTCCTATGGCTACACCTTC
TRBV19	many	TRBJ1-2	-	CASSGGPRRGYTF	TGTGCCAGTAGTGGGGGCCCACGGCGTGGCTACACCTTC
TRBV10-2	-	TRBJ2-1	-	CASSESGEQFF	TGCGCCAGCAGTGAGTCGGGTGAGCAGTTCTTC
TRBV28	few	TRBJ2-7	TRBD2	CASSFPKLRLAGGPWEQYF	TGTGCCAGCAGTTTCCCTAAACTCAGACTAGCGGGGGGGCCCTGGGAGCAGTACTTC
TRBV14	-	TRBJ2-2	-	CAYHTNTGELFF	TGTGCTTACCACACCAACACCGGGGAGCTGTTTTTT
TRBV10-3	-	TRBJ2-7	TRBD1	CATLTGQGIYEQYF	TGTGCCACCCTAACGGGACAGGGTATTTACGAGCAGTACTTC